Listed below are T cell receptor beta chains from one sample, sequenced in a study of cytomegalovirus exposure and HLA in healthy donors. Only in-frame clones appear in the TCRdb table, and some are missing; sequencing was by immunoSEQ multiplex PCR. The sample gives some 45,000 clones, approximately 90% of which show up once; 5.6% is in the top ten. The specimen was PBMCs. All receptors come from a man aged 18 to 30 in good health and CMV-seronegative. Each CDR3 is given with its conserved first and last residue. Each record gives: V gene, J gene, clone size, D gene, CDR3 DNA, CDR3 protein. The D gene is left open where the match is weak. Only part of the rows carry a size: once, few, many, or a class if the clone is expanded.

TRBV5-8	TRBJ2-1	once	TRBD2	TGTGCCAGCAGCTCCGACGACCTAGCGGGAGGGGATAGCAATGAGCAGTTCTTC	CASSSDDLAGGDSNEQFF
TRBV6-1	TRBJ1-1	NA	NA	TGTGCCAGCAGTGCCGTCCGGGACACTGAAGCTTTCTTT	CASSAVRDTEAFF
TRBV20-1	TRBJ1-1	NA	NA	TGCAGTGGCGGGGCTGGGGCGCGAGCTTTCTTT	CSGGAGARAFF
TRBV5-1	TRBJ2-1	NA	TRBD2	TGCGCCAGCAGCACCGGGACTAGCGGGAGGGGAGATGAGCAGTTCTTC	CASSTGTSGRGDEQFF
TRBV28	TRBJ1-2	NA	TRBD1	TGTGCCAGCAGTAGACAGGGCAGCTATGGCTACACCTTC	CASSRQGSYGYTF
TRBV4-1	TRBJ2-1	NA	TRBD2	TGCGCCAGCAGCCAAAGCGGGACTAGCAATGAGCAGTTCTTC	CASSQSGTSNEQFF
TRBV27	TRBJ2-1	NA	NA	TGTGCCAGCAGCCCCTGGGGGAGGAACAATGAGCAGTTCTTC	CASSPWGRNNEQFF
TRBV10-3	TRBJ1-4	NA	TRBD1	TGTGCCATCAGTGAGTCAGGACAGGGGAGGACTGGAAAACTGTTTTTT	CAISESGQGRTGKLFF
TRBV23-1	TRBJ1-1	NA	TRBD1	TGCGCCAGCAGTCACCCACACAGGGGGCCCCCTAGAGCTTTCTTT	CASSHPHRGPPRAFF
TRBV2	TRBJ2-2	NA	NA	TGTGCCAGCAGTGGGGCAGTTGGTGGGGAGCTGTTTTTT	CASSGAVGGELFF
TRBV7-2	TRBJ2-3	NA	NA	TGTGCCAGCAGCTACCTCCCTTTTGAGGCAGATACGCAGTATTTT	CASSYLPFEADTQYF
TRBV27	TRBJ2-1	NA	TRBD2	TGTGCCAGCAGCTCACCCCTCAGGACTAGCGGGGGTTTTTACAATGAGCAGTTCTTC	CASSSPLRTSGGFYNEQFF
TRBV5-1	TRBJ2-1	NA	TRBD2	TGCGCCAGCAGCCCCCCCGGGACTAGCTCCTACAATGAGCAGTTCTTC	CASSPPGTSSYNEQFF
TRBV2	TRBJ1-1	NA	NA	TGTGCCAGCCAGGTGAACACTGAAGCTTTCTTT	CASQVNTEAFF
TRBV7-8	TRBJ1-1	NA	TRBD1	TGTGCCAGCAGTCCAGTCAGGGGGGGGACAGGTCGAGCTTTCTTT	CASSPVRGGTGRAFF
TRBV27	TRBJ2-3	NA	TRBD2	TGTGCCAGCAGCTTATCGGGAGGAAACGCAGATACGCAGTATTTT	CASSLSGGNADTQYF
TRBV6-6	TRBJ2-1	NA	TRBD2	TGTGCCAGCTCTAGCGGGAGTCTAGATGAGCAGTTCTTC	CASSSGSLDEQFF
TRBV6-5	TRBJ2-5	NA	TRBD1	TGTGCCAGCAGTTACTCCAGGGGGCAAGGGACCCAGTACTTC	CASSYSRGQGTQYF
TRBV5-5	TRBJ1-2	NA	NA	TGTGCCAGCAGCTTGGTTCCAGACTATGGCTACACCTTC	CASSLVPDYGYTF
TRBV4-3	TRBJ2-1	NA	NA	TGCGCCAGCAGCCAAGACTCCGAGAATGAGCAGTTCTTC	CASSQDSENEQFF
TRBV7-6	TRBJ2-2	NA	NA	TGTGCCAGCAGCGCAAGCAGATCGGTCGGGGTCGGTGCCGGGGAGCTGTTTTTT	CASSASRSVGVGAGELFF
TRBV7-6	TRBJ2-5	NA	TRBD2	TGTGCCAGCAGCTTTGACGGGAGGGCCGAGACCCAGTACTTC	CASSFDGRAETQYF
TRBV28	TRBJ2-7	NA	NA	TGTGCCAGCAATTCGGCCGGGACACCCTCCTACGAGCAGTACTTC	CASNSAGTPSYEQYF
TRBV5-4	TRBJ2-7	once	TRBD2	TGTGCCAGCAGCTTAACTAGCGGCTATTCCTACGAGCAGTACTTC	CASSLTSGYSYEQYF
TRBV19	TRBJ1-3	NA	TRBD1	TGTGCCAGTAGTATAAGAAGAGGACAGGGGGTCTCTGGAAACACCATATATTTT	CASSIRRGQGVSGNTIYF
TRBV2	TRBJ2-7	NA	TRBD1	TGTGCCAGCAGGAAGGGACAGGGGGCGGTTGATCTGTACTTC	CASRKGQGAVDLYF
TRBV7-6	TRBJ1-4	once	NA	TGTGCCAGCAGCTTAGCTTCGGACAGCCGCAATGAAAAACTGTTTTTT	CASSLASDSRNEKLFF
TRBV5-1	TRBJ2-7	NA	TRBD1	TGCGCCAGCAGCGCGTCGGGACAGGGCTACGAGCAGTACTTC	CASSASGQGYEQYF
TRBV5-1	TRBJ2-1	NA	TRBD1	TGCGCCAGCAGCTTGGGACAGGGGGTAAATGAGCAGTTCTTC	CASSLGQGVNEQFF
TRBV28	TRBJ2-7	NA	NA	TGTGCCAGCAGGCCGAGTTCCCGGGACACCTTGGACTTC	CASRPSSRDTLDF
TRBV9	TRBJ2-2	NA	NA	TGTGCCAGCAGCCTAGGGACAAAGATTAGTACCGGGGAGCTGTTTTTT	CASSLGTKISTGELFF
TRBV6-5	TRBJ2-1	NA	TRBD1	TGTGCCAGCAGTTACCGGACAGGGGACTACAATGAGCAGTTCTTC	CASSYRTGDYNEQFF
TRBV11-3	TRBJ1-1	NA	NA	TGTGCCAGCAGCGCCCAGGGTGGAAGTAATATGAACACTGAAGCTTTCTTT	CASSAQGGSNMNTEAFF
TRBV5-1	TRBJ2-7	NA	TRBD1	TGCGCCAGCAGCCGGGACAGGCCACCTCGGGAGCAGTACTTC	CASSRDRPPREQYF
TRBV7-6	TRBJ2-7	NA	NA	TGTGCCAGCAGCCTCCGGTCGGGGGTCGAGCAGTACTTC	CASSLRSGVEQYF
TRBV5-1	TRBJ2-3	NA	TRBD2	TGCGCCAGCAGTCCAAGCGGGGCTAGGACAGATACGCAGTATTTT	CASSPSGARTDTQYF
TRBV27	TRBJ2-1	NA	NA	TGTGCCAGCAGTTTATTTTCCGAGAGGCCCTACAATGAGCAGTTCTTC	CASSLFSERPYNEQFF
TRBV7-9	TRBJ1-1	NA	NA	TGTGCCAGCAGCTTAGTTATAGGAGGAACTGAAGCTTTCTTT	CASSLVIGGTEAFF
TRBV28	TRBJ1-2	NA	TRBD1	TGTGCCAGCAGAGCACAGGGGTACTATGGCTACACCTTC	CASRAQGYYGYTF
TRBV19	TRBJ1-5	NA	TRBD1	TGTGCCAGTAGTAGAGGGACAGTGGGAAGGGGCAATCAGCCCCAGCATTTT	CASSRGTVGRGNQPQHF
TRBV7-3	TRBJ1-4	NA	NA	TGTGCCAGCAGCCCCGGGGGAGGTGAAAAACTGTTTTTT	CASSPGGGEKLFF
TRBV19	TRBJ2-7	few	TRBD2	TGTGCCAGTAGTATAGGAGGACTAGCGGGGGACGAGCAGTACTTC	CASSIGGLAGDEQYF
TRBV5-1	TRBJ2-1	once	TRBD2	TGCGCCAGCAGCTCACTAGCGGGGGTGTCCAATGAGCAGTTCTTC	CASSSLAGVSNEQFF
TRBV11-3	TRBJ1-1	NA	NA	TGTGCCAGCAGTTACCAGGGCCGGAACACTGAAGCTTTCTTT	CASSYQGRNTEAFF
TRBV9	TRBJ2-1	NA	NA	TGTGCCAGCAGCGGGACTCCCTACAATGAGCAGTTCTTC	CASSGTPYNEQFF
TRBV6-6	TRBJ1-2	NA	TRBD1	TGTGCCAGCAGTTACTCGATAGGACAGGGTGGCGGCTACACCTTC	CASSYSIGQGGGYTF
TRBV5-1	TRBJ1-1	NA	NA	TGCGCCAGCAGCCACCAACCAGAGAACACTGAAGCTTTCTTT	CASSHQPENTEAFF